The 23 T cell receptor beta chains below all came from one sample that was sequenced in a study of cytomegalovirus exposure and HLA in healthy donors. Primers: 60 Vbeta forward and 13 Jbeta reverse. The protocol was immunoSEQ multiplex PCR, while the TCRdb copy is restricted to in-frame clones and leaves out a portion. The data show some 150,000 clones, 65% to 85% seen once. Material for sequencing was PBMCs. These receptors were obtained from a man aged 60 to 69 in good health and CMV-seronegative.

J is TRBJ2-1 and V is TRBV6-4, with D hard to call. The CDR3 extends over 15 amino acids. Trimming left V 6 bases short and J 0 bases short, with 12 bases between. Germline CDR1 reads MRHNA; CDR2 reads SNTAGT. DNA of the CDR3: TGTGCCAGCAGCACCGACTCGTTCTCCTACAATGAGCAGTTCTTC. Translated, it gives CASSTDSFSYNEQFF.

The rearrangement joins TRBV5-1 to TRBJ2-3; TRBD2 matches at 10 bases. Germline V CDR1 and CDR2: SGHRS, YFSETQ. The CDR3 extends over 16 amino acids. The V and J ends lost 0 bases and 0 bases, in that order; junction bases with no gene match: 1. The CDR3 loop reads CASSLVAGGSTDTQYF. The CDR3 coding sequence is TGCGCCAGCAGCTTGGTAGCGGGGGGAAGCACAGATACGCAGTATTTT.

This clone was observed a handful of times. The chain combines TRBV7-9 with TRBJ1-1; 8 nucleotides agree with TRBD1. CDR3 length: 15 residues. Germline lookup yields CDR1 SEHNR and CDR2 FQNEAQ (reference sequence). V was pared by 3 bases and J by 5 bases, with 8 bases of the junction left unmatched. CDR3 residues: CASSFGQGARTEAFF. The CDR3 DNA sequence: TGTGCCAGCAGCTTCGGGCAGGGGGCGCGGACTGAAGCTTTCTTT.

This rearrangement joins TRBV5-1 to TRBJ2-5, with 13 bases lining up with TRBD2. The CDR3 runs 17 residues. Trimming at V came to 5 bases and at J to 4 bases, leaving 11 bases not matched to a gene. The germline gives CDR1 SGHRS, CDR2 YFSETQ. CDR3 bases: TGCGCCAGCAGACCGGGACTAGCGGGGCTCGTATCAGAGACCCAGTACTTC. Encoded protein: CASRPGLAGLVSETQYF.

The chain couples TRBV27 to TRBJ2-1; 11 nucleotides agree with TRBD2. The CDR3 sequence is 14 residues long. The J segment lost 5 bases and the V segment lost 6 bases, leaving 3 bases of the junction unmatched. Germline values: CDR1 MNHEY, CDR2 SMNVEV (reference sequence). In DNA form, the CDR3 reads TGTGCCAGCAGCCTTAGCGGGGGGGACAATGAGCAGTTCTTC. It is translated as CASSLSGGDNEQFF.

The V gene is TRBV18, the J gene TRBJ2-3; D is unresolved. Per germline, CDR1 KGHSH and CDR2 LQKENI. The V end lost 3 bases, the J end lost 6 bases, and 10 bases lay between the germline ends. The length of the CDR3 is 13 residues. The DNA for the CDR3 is TGTGCCAGCTCACCCCTTCCCGGGGATACGCAGTATTTT. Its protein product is CASSPLPGDTQYF.

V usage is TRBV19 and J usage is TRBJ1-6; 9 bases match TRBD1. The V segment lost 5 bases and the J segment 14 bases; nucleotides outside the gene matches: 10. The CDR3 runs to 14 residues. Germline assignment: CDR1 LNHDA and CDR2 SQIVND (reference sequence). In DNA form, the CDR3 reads TGTGCCAGTAGTCATAACCCGGACAGGGGTTCCCTCCACTTT. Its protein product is CASSHNPDRGSLHF.

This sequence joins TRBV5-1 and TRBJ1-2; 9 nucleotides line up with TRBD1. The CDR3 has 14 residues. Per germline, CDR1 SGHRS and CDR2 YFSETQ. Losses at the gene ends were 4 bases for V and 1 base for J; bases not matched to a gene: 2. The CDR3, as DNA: TGCGCCAGCAGCCTGGGACAGGGTAACTATGGCTACACCTTC. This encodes CASSLGQGNYGYTF.

CDR3 residues: CASSAWTSGRGNEQFF. The CDR3 bases are TGTGCCAGTAGTGCATGGACTAGCGGGAGGGGCAATGAGCAGTTCTTC. The V call is TRBV19, the J call TRBJ2-1; TRBD2 matches 15 bases. CDR3 length: 16 residues. Germline assignment: CDR1 LNHDA and CDR2 SQIVND (reference sequence). V shed 5 bases and J 6 bases; nucleotides not matched to a gene: 5.

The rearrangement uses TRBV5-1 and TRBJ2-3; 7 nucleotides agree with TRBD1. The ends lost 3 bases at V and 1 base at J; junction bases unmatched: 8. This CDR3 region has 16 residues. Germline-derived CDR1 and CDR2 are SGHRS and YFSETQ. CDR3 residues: CASSSTRQGRTDTQYF. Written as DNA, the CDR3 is TGCGCCAGCAGCTCTACTAGACAGGGCCGCACAGATACGCAGTATTTT.

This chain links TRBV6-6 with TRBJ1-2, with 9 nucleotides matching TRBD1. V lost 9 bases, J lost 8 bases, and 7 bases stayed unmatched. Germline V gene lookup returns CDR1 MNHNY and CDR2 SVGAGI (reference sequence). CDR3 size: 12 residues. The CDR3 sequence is CASRQGEEGYTF. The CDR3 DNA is TGTGCCAGTCGACAGGGGGAAGAGGGCTACACCTTC.

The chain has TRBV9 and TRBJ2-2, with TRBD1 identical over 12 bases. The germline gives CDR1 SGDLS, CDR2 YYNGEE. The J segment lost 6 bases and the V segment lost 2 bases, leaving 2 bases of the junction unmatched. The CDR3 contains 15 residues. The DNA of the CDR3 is TGTGCCAGCAGCGTCGGGACAGGGGGCGCCGGGGAGCTGTTTTTT. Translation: CASSVGTGGAGELFF.

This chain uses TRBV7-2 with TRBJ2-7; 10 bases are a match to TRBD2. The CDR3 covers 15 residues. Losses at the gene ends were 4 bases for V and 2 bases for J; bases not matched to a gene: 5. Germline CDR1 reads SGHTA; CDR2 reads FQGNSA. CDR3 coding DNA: TGTGCCAGCAGCTCTTTAGCGGGGGGCCCCTACGAGCAGTACTTC. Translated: CASSSLAGGPYEQYF. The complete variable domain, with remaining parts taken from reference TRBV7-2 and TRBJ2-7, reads GAGVSQSPSNKVTEKGKDVELRCDPISGHTALYWYRQSLGQGLEFLIYFQGNSAPDKSGLPSDRFSAERTGGSVSTLTIQRTQQEDSAVYLCASSSLAGGPYEQYFGPGTRLTVT.

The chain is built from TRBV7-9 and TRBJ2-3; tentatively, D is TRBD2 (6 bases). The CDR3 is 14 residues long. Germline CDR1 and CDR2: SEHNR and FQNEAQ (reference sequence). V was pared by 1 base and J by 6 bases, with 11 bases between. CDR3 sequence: CASSLELAKDTQYF. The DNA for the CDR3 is TGTGCCAGCAGCTTAGAACTAGCTAAGGATACGCAGTATTTT.

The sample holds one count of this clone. CDR3 bases: TGTGCCAGCAGCTTGAGTCCGGGGGGCCTCACAGATACGCAGTATTTT. Translating it yields CASSLSPGGLTDTQYF. V is TRBV7-6 and J is TRBJ2-3; weak D call: TRBD2 (7 bases). The CDR3 loop spans 16 amino acids. Germline V CDR1 and CDR2: SGHVS, FNYEAQ. Trimming cost V 3 bases and J 2 bases, with 15 bases left between them. Drawing the rest from reference TRBV7-6 and TRBJ2-3, the complete variable domain is GAGVSQSPRYKVTKRGQDVALRCDPISGHVSLYWYRQALGQGPEFLTYFNYEAQQDKSGLPNDRFSAERPEGSISTLTIQRTEQRDSAMYRCASSLSPGGLTDTQYFGPGTRLTVL.

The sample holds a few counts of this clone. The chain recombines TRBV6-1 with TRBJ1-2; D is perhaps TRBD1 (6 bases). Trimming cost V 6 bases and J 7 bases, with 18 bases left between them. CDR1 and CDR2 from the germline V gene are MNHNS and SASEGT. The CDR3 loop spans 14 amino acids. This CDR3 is CASSLGGGQSGYTF. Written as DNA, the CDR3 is TGTGCCAGCAGCCTCGGGGGGGGGCAATCTGGCTACACCTTC.

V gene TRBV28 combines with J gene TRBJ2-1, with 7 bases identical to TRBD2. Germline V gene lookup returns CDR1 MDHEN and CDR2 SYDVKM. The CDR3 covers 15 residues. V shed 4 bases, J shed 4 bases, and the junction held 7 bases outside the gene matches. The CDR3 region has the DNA TGTGCCAGCAGTTCGGGGGGACTAACTTACAATGAGCAGTTCTTC. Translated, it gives CASSSGGLTYNEQFF.

The CDR3, as DNA: TGTGCCAGCAGTTTAAACAGGGACCATGGCTACACCTTC. This encodes CASSLNRDHGYTF. V and J are TRBV27 and TRBJ1-2; D is perhaps TRBD1 (6 bases). Looked up from germline, CDR1 is MNHEY and CDR2 is SMNVEV (reference sequence). V lost 2 bases, J lost 6 bases, and 10 bases lay in between. CDR3 length: 13 residues.

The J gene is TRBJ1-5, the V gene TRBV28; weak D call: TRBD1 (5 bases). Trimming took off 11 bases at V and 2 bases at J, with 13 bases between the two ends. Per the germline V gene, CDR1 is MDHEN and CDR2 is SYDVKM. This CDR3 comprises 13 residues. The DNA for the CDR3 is TGTGCCGGGCAGGGTAGAGGCAATCAGCCCCAGCATTTT. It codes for CAGQGRGNQPQHF.

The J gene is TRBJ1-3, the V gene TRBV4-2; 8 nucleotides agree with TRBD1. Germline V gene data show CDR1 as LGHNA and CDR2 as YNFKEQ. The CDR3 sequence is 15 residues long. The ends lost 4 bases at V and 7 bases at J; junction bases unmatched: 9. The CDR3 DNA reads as TGTGCCAGCAGCCCACAGACAGGGGCGGGTAACACCATATATTTT. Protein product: CASSPQTGAGNTIYF.

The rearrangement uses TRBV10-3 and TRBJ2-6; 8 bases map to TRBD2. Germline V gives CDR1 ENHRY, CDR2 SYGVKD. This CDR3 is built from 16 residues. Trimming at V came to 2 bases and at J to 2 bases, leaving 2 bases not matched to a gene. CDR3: CAISEAGGAGANVLTF. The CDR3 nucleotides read TGTGCCATCAGTGAGGCGGGGGGCGCTGGGGCCAACGTCCTGACTTTC.

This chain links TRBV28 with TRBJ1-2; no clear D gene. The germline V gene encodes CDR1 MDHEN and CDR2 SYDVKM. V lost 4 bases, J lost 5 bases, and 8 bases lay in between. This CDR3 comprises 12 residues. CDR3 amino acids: CASSSSLYGYTF. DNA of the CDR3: TGTGCCAGCAGTTCTAGTCTATATGGCTACACCTTC.

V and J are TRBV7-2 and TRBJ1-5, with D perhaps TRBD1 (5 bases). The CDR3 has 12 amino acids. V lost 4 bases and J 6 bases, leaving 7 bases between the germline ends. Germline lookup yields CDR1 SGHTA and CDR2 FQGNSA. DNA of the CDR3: TGTGCCAGCAGCTCCGACAGTCAGCCCCAGCATTTT. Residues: CASSSDSQPQHF.